This entry describes one T cell receptor beta chain. This sample is drawn from a study of blood T cell repertoires in COVID-19. About the study: The origin of the acute and convalescent COVID-19 samples was the United States, Italy and Spain.

Per the original data handling: Using reference gene primer amplification, nucleated cell counts were estimated. TCRdb keeps only in-frame clones here, not all; method: immunoSEQ multiplex PCR. The V and J calls and clone size are taken from that table; D and trimming were inferred from the DNA. The top ten hold about 5% of the sample, which has over 200,000 clones, around 86% seen once. Germline V lookup: CDR1 KGHSH, CDR2 LQKENI. CDR3 length equals 15 residues. V was trimmed by 3 bases and J by 5 bases, leaving 16 bases between them. The clonotype originates from a human donor in a cohort sampled during active COVID-19. Sequenced: peripheral blood. This sequence joins TRBV18 and TRBJ1-1, with D unclear. The CDR3 region has the DNA TGTGCCAGCTCACCCACGGGCCTCGGGAGGACTGAAGCTTTCTTT. It specifies CASSPTGLGRTEAFF.